This TCR beta chain was recorded in a study of blood T cell repertoires in COVID-19. Looking at the study overall: Some COVID-19 samples were acute and others convalescent; all came from the United States, Italy and Spain.

Authors' processing steps: For nucleated cells, counts were estimated from reference gene primer amplification. Profiling relied on immunoSEQ multiplex PCR, and the TCRdb table lists in-frame clones only, not all of them. V, J and clone size were drawn from that table, and D and trimming were deduced from the DNA. The sample shows 87,000 or so clones, around 85% of them seen only once. CDR1 and CDR2 from the germline V gene are SGHRS and YFSETQ. The V gene lost 0 bases and the J gene lost 3 bases, with 12 bases spanning the gap. This CDR3 region has 15 residues. The receptor comes from a woman of 80 years or more with COVID-19, enrolled during active disease. The J gene is TRBJ1-1, the V gene TRBV5-1; TRBD1 is a possible D gene (5 bases). The sample consisted of peripheral blood. CDR3 amino acids: CASSLASGWDTEAFF. The CDR3 DNA sequence: TGCGCCAGCAGCTTGGCGTCAGGGTGGGACACTGAAGCTTTCTTT.